This T cell receptor (beta chain) derives from a study of post-analysis software for immune sequencing data. TCR beta libraries were prepared from cDNA with unique molecular identifiers. Between roughly 1 and 10 million T cells gave rise to around 500,000 cDNA molecules. One entry per CDR3 protein results from TCRdb running MiXCR on the PCR reads. This sample yields roughly 800,000 distinct CDR3 sequences, of which about 57% are seen a single time; approximately 4.5% belongs to the top ten. Study findings and constraints: There were five or six TRBV segments more frequent in patients than controls, and TRBV5-6, TRBV5-1 and TRBV20-1 were among them. Pronounced co-clustering by F measure was evident among identically batched samples.

Notes on this clonotype: The antigen remains undetermined.

The ends were cut back, 5 bases at V and 0 bases at J, with 15 bases in the middle. Germline V gene data show CDR1 as SGHAT and CDR2 as FQDESV (reference sequence). CDR3 size: 16 residues. The sequencing input was blood. The sequence was collected from a girl aged 5 to 17 with multiple sclerosis. The rearrangement uses TRBV11-1 and TRBJ2-3; D perhaps matches TRBD1 (5 bases). Written as DNA, the CDR3 is TGTGCCAGCAGCCCTGGAAAAGGGGCTAGCACAGATACGCAGTATTTT. This encodes CASSPGKGASTDTQYF.